The next 30 T cell receptor beta chains were all read from a single sample in a study of cytomegalovirus exposure and HLA in healthy donors. 60 Vbeta and 13 Jbeta primers were used in PCR. The assay was immunoSEQ multiplex PCR, and TCRdb's table has in-frame clones only and misses some. The sample records some 110,000 clones, roughly 80% being singletons. Sequenced input: PBMCs. The receptor source for this set is a young man in good health and CMV-seropositive.

The rearrangement links TRBV6-5 to TRBJ1-5; TRBD1 is a possible D gene (5 bases). V was clipped by 4 bases and J by 6 bases, with 16 bases between them. The V gene's germline CDR1 is MNHEY and CDR2 SVGAGI. This CDR3 has 15 residues. The CDR3 sequence is CASSLTHSGGQPQHF. CDR3 bases: TGTGCCAGCAGTTTGACTCATAGCGGGGGTCAGCCCCAGCATTTT.

This chain uses TRBV18 with TRBJ2-6; TRBD2 is a possible D gene (6 bases). The CDR3 contains 16 residues. Trimming took 6 bases from V and 4 from J, leaving 16 bases between them. Looked up from germline, CDR1 is KGHSH and CDR2 is LQKENI. CDR3 sequence (DNA): TGTGCCAGCTCCCCGGTAGGAGGGGCCGGGGCCAACGTCCTGACTTTC. Translating gives CASSPVGGAGANVLTF.

This clone was picked up one time. The chain uses TRBV4-1 and TRBJ2-7, with 7 bases fitting TRBD2. CDR3 size: 15 residues. Germline CDR1 and CDR2: MGHRA and YSYEKL. Unmatched junction bases numbered 9, after V lost 4 bases and J lost 3 bases. The CDR3 bases are TGCGCCAGCAGCCGCACGAACGCGGGGGACTACGAGCAGTACTTC. Translation: CASSRTNAGDYEQYF.

The chain employs TRBV5-5 and TRBJ1-1, with 8 bases aligning to TRBD1. This CDR3 region has 14 residues. CDR1 SGHKS and CDR2 YYEKEE come from the germline V gene (reference sequence). The trim removed 4 bases at V and 3 bases at J, leaving 5 bases unmatched. The CDR3, as DNA: TGTGCCAGCAGCGCCAGGGGGCCCGACACTGAAGCTTTCTTT. This encodes CASSARGPDTEAFF. The variable domain in full, with the rest retrieved from reference TRBV5-5 and TRBJ1-1, is DAGVTQSPTHLIKTRGQQVTLRCSPISGHKSVSWYQQVLGQGPQFIFQYYEKEERGRGNFPDRFSARQFPNYSSELNVNALLLGDSALYLCASSARGPDTEAFFGQGTRLTVV.

The chain carries TRBV28 and TRBJ1-6, with 9 bases aligning to TRBD1. CDR3 size: 14 residues. After removal of 4 bases from V and 6 bases from J, the junction contained 1 base not matched to a gene. Per germline, CDR1 MDHEN and CDR2 SYDVKM. In nucleotides, the CDR3 is TGTGCCAGCAGTTACAGGGGGCTTAATTCACCCCTCCACTTT. Its translation: CASSYRGLNSPLHF.

This clone has only one observation. This sequence joins TRBV4-1 and TRBJ1-1; 9 bases agree with TRBD1. The CDR3 is 18 amino acids. J was trimmed by 2 bases and V by 0 bases; bases with no gene match: 10. CDR1 MGHRA and CDR2 YSYEKL come from the germline V gene. CDR3 bases: TGCGCCAGCAGCCAAGATTTGAGGACAGGGGTGGGTAACACTGAAGCTTTCTTT. Translated, it gives CASSQDLRTGVGNTEAFF.

The J gene is TRBJ1-4, the V gene TRBV7-9; possible D gene TRBD1, 6 bases. CDR3 size: 15 residues. Trimming cost V 1 base and J 7 bases, with 13 bases left between them. Germline V gene lookup returns CDR1 SEHNR and CDR2 FQNEAQ (reference sequence). The CDR3 DNA reads TGTGCCAGCAGCTTAGAGGACAGAGGTAGTGAAAAACTGTTTTTT. Translation: CASSLEDRGSEKLFF.

This clone was counted between two and nine times. The gene calls are TRBV10-3 and TRBJ2-1, with D tentatively TRBD1 (6 bases). The CDR3 loop spans 13 amino acids. V was pared by 4 bases and J by 3 bases, with 7 bases between. Germline V CDR1 and CDR2: ENHRY, SYGVKD. DNA for the CDR3: TGTGCCATCAGTGCGGACAGCTACAATGAGCAGTTCTTC. Its protein is CAISADSYNEQFF.

This chain joins TRBV5-1 and TRBJ2-7; no clear D gene. Germline-derived CDR1 and CDR2 are SGHRS and YFSETQ. The CDR3 covers 12 residues. Trimming cost V 3 bases and J 7 bases, with 11 bases left between them. CDR3 in DNA: TGCGCCAGCAGCTCCGGTTTTGAGGAGCAGTACTTC. Encoded protein: CASSSGFEEQYF.

V and J are TRBV5-4 and TRBJ1-3; D is possibly TRBD1 (6 bases). Trimming removed 0 bases from V and 4 bases from J, with 8 bases in between. The CDR3 runs 14 residues. Germline-derived CDR1 and CDR2 are SGHNT and YYREEE (reference sequence). The CDR3 loop reads CASSLGGLGNTIYF. CDR3 nucleotides: TGTGCCAGCAGCTTGGGGGGGCTAGGAAACACCATATATTTT.

This clone turned up a few times. The chain has TRBV30 and TRBJ1-1; D unresolved. This CDR3 contains 14 residues. V was cut by 7 bases and J by 0 bases, with 15 bases left in between. Looked up from germline, CDR1 is GTSNPN and CDR2 is SVGIG (reference sequence). CDR3 coding DNA: TGTGCCTCCCAGACGGGAGGCATGAACACTGAAGCTTTCTTT. Its protein is CASQTGGMNTEAFF.

V is TRBV13 and J is TRBJ1-2; 7 bases are a match to TRBD1. CDR1 is PRHDT, CDR2 FYEKMQ, per germline (reference sequence). The CDR3 spans 15 residues. The V segment lost 1 base and the J segment 3 bases; nucleotides outside the gene matches: 5. The CDR3 DNA follows: TGTGCCAGCAGCTTAGCCTTAGGGGGCCACTATGGCTACACCTTC. Its translation is CASSLALGGHYGYTF.

This clone was seen only a few times. CDR3 amino acids: CASRWSGTGVGYEQYF. In nucleotides, the CDR3 is TGTGCCAGTAGATGGTCCGGGACAGGGGTCGGGTACGAGCAGTACTTC. The rearrangement links TRBV19 to TRBJ2-7; 10 bases match TRBD1. This CDR3 contains 16 residues. CDR1 LNHDA and CDR2 SQIVND come from the germline V gene (reference sequence). Trimming cost V 6 bases and J 4 bases; bases outside gene matches: 12.

This clone has just a few counts. This chain connects TRBV7-8 to TRBJ2-7; 7 bases fit TRBD1. The ends lost 4 bases at V and 6 bases at J; junction bases unmatched: 6. The CDR3 is made up of 13 amino acids. CDR1 is SGHVS and CDR2 is FQNEAQ in the germline V gene. CDR3 nucleotide sequence: TGTGCCAGCAGCTACCGACAGGGCGCCGAGCAGTACTTC. This sequence encodes CASSYRQGAEQYF.

This clone has a handful of counts. The chain is built from TRBV7-7 and TRBJ2-5, with 9 bases lining up with TRBD2. Germline V gene data show CDR1 as SSHAT and CDR2 as FNYEAQ (reference sequence). The trim removed 7 bases at V and 7 bases at J, leaving 10 bases unmatched. The CDR3 is 14 residues long. The CDR3, as DNA: TGTGCCAGCAAGTCTCTAGCGGGAACGGGGACCCAGTACTTC. It codes for CASKSLAGTGTQYF. Full variable domain (remainder filled in from reference TRBV7-7 and TRBJ2-5): GAGVSQSPRYKVTKRGQDVTLRCDPISSHATLYWYQQALGQGPEFLTYFNYEAQPDKSGLPSDRFSAERPEGSISTLTIQRTEQRDSAMYRCASKSLAGTGTQYFGPGTRLLVL.

This clone has only one observation. This rearrangement joins TRBV15 to TRBJ1-5; D is unresolved. V lost 4 bases and J 4 bases, leaving 11 bases between the germline ends. The CDR3 has 14 amino acids. Germline V gene lookup returns CDR1 LNHNV and CDR2 YYDKDF (reference sequence). CDR3 in amino acids: CATSNVGENQPQHF. DNA for the CDR3: TGTGCCACCAGCAATGTTGGAGAGAATCAGCCCCAGCATTTT.

This rearrangement joins TRBV15 to TRBJ2-5, with D tentatively TRBD1 (6 bases). CDR1 and CDR2 from the germline V gene are LNHNV and YYDKDF (reference sequence). Trimming shortened V by 1 base and J by 5 bases, and 11 bases separated the two germline ends. This CDR3 has 14 residues. CDR3 residues: CATSRVFQGETQYF. DNA for the CDR3: TGTGCCACCAGCAGAGTATTTCAGGGGGAGACCCAGTACTTC.

The chain joins TRBV28 to TRBJ2-7, with D possibly TRBD1 on 6 matching bases. V gave up 6 bases and J gave up 2 bases, with 14 bases separating them. Germline V gene data show CDR1 as MDHEN and CDR2 as SYDVKM. The CDR3 contains 14 residues. CDR3 region: CASSRHRDPYEQYF. The CDR3 DNA is TGTGCCAGCAGCCGGCACAGGGACCCCTACGAGCAGTACTTC.

This chain links TRBV27 with TRBJ2-3, with a possible D match to TRBD1 (6 bases). In germline, CDR1 is MNHEY, CDR2 SMNVEV (reference sequence). Trimming stripped 2 bases from V and 10 bases from J, with 13 bases between. This CDR3 has 13 amino acids. The CDR3: CASSLRQGISQYF. The CDR3 DNA is TGTGCCAGCAGTTTACGCCAGGGGATTTCGCAGTATTTT.

In its sample, this clone was seen once. The rearrangement links TRBV6-1 to TRBJ2-7; 9 bases are a match to TRBD1. Germline values: CDR1 MNHNS, CDR2 SASEGT. This CDR3 comprises 14 residues. V was clipped by 6 bases and J by 4 bases; unmatched bases: 7. The CDR3 spells CASSYRDRVYEQYF. Here the CDR3 DNA reads TGTGCCAGCAGCTACCGGGACAGGGTTTACGAGCAGTACTTC.

The gene calls are TRBV30 and TRBJ2-3; 8 bases line up with TRBD1. This CDR3 region has 15 residues. Germline CDR1 and CDR2: GTSNPN and SVGIG (reference sequence). The trim removed 3 bases at V and 3 bases at J, leaving 8 bases unmatched. The CDR3 loop reads CAWSGQGSRTDTQYF. The CDR3 nucleotides read TGTGCCTGGAGCGGACAGGGTAGTCGTACAGATACGCAGTATTTT.

The chain combines TRBV6-5 with TRBJ2-7; D unclear. Trimming removed 0 bases from V and 3 bases from J, with 6 bases in between. This CDR3 is built from 13 residues. CDR1 MNHEY and CDR2 SVGAGI come from the germline V gene. CDR3 in DNA: TGTGCCAGCAGTTACTCGGCTGTCTACGAGCAGTACTTC. This sequence encodes CASSYSAVYEQYF.

CDR3 amino acids: CAWGDRVTNEKLFF. CDR3 nucleotides: TGTGCCTGGGGGGACAGGGTGACTAATGAAAAACTGTTTTTT. The gene calls are TRBV30 and TRBJ1-4; TRBD1 matches at 9 bases. This CDR3 region has 14 residues. Germline V CDR1 and CDR2: GTSNPN, SVGIG (reference sequence). Trimming cost V 5 bases and J 2 bases; bases outside gene matches: 3.

About this clone itself: The junction does not match germline at one end; this may be a read error. The chain is built from TRBV7-9 and TRBJ1-5; weak D call: TRBD1 (5 bases). CDR1 is SEHNR and CDR2 is FQNEAQ in the germline V gene (reference sequence). CDR3 length: 14 residues. The CDR3 DNA is TGTTCCAGCAGCCCGACGGGGGAGGGTCAGCCCCAGCATTTT. As protein: CSSSPTGEGQPQHF.

This rearrangement joins TRBV7-7 to TRBJ2-3, with D possibly being TRBD2 (5 bases). Germline V gives CDR1 SSHAT, CDR2 FNYEAQ (reference sequence). Trimming left V 5 bases short and J 4 bases short, with 10 bases between. The CDR3 runs to 13 residues. CDR3 protein: CASSPGVPDTQYF. CDR3 DNA sequence: TGTGCCAGCAGCCCCGGGGTCCCAGATACGCAGTATTTT.

The CDR3 region is CAWRREVPDTQYF. The CDR3 DNA follows: TGTGCCTGGAGGCGGGAGGTCCCAGATACGCAGTATTTT. The V call is TRBV30, the J call TRBJ2-3; 8 bases match TRBD2. This CDR3 is 13 amino acids long. Unmatched junction bases numbered 3, after V lost 3 bases and J lost 4 bases. The germline gives CDR1 GTSNPN, CDR2 SVGIG (reference sequence).

The chain links TRBV9 to TRBJ2-3; no clear D gene. The CDR3 is 13 residues long. CDR1 is SGDLS and CDR2 is YYNGEE in the germline V gene. V was clipped by 5 bases and J by 6 bases, with 13 bases between them. The CDR3 region is CASRFSLRDTQYF. As DNA, the CDR3 is TGTGCCAGCAGATTTAGTCTGCGGGATACGCAGTATTTT.

The chain recombines TRBV5-1 with TRBJ1-6; 11 bases line up with TRBD1. Germline trimming cut 1 base from V and 10 bases from J; bases unmatched to any gene: 4. Germline CDR1 is SGHRS and CDR2 is YFSETQ. The CDR3 sequence is 15 residues long. CDR3 sequence reads: CASSLWTGGGSPLHF. In DNA, the CDR3 is TGCGCCAGCAGCTTGTGGACAGGGGGCGGCTCACCCCTCCACTTT.

The V call is TRBV10-2, the J call TRBJ2-1; 8 bases align to TRBD2. The CDR3 is made up of 15 amino acids. Germline CDR1 reads WSHSY; CDR2 reads SAAADI. V shed 4 bases and J 8 bases; nucleotides not matched to a gene: 10. The CDR3, as DNA: TGCGCCAGCAGTGCTGGCGGCGGGGGGCGGTATGAGCAGTTCTTC. It codes for CASSAGGGGRYEQFF.

J is TRBJ2-1 and V is TRBV29-1; 12 nucleotides agree with TRBD2. Germline-derived CDR1 and CDR2 are SQVTM and ANQGSEA. The CDR3 runs 16 residues. Germline trimming cut 4 bases from V and 3 bases from J; bases unmatched to any gene: 7. The CDR3 sequence is CSVALAGGPRYNEQFF. The CDR3, as DNA: TGCAGCGTTGCCCTAGCGGGAGGGCCCCGCTACAATGAGCAGTTCTTC.